The T cell receptor beta chain described here comes from a study of naive and memory T cell subsets. Study observations and caveats: Findings for naive and memory subsets could not be checked against ground truth. Naive repertoires, especially CD8, held a few larger clonotypes, possibly memory cells re-expressing CD45RA.

To note about this clonotype: What it binds is unknown.

An equimolar mix of two oligonucleotides served as the beta constant-region primer for TRBC1 and TRBC2. Nested alpha and beta constant-region primers with the SP2 primer drove four PCR rounds on ligated cDNA. One entry per CDR3 protein, called by TCRdb with MiXCR from the UMI-ligation and nested PCR reads. The data hold over 110,000 distinct CDR3 sequences, with approximately 21% observed a single time. The V and J ends lost 5 bases and 0 bases, in that order; junction bases with no gene match: 8. The CDR3 covers 17 residues. Germline V gives CDR1 MDHEN, CDR2 SYDVKM. Alpha and beta libraries were amplified separately from the second PCR onward.

J is TRBJ2-3 and V is TRBV28; 10 positions agree with TRBD1. Sequencing was done on a sample of naive CD8+ T cells from blood. The source of this sequence is a human donor in good health. The CDR3 loop is CASSTWDRGPSTDTQYF. The CDR3 nucleotides are TGTGCCAGCAGTACCTGGGACAGGGGACCCAGCACAGATACGCAGTATTTT.